These T cell receptor beta chains were read from a single sample in a study of T cell responses to AZD1222 COVID-19 vaccine. The table came from immunoSEQ multiplex PCR; TCRdb's copy has only in-frame clones and leaves some out. There are 97,000 or so clones in the sample; approximately 90% occur only once, and 5% lies in the top ten. The input for sequencing was peripheral blood, taken on day 0 of AZD1222 vaccination. The receptors shown here come from an adult in good health. Both conserved end residues are part of each CDR3. The order of the fields is V gene, J gene, CDR3 protein.

TRBV5-6	TRBJ1-1	CASSFGQARFF
TRBV4-1	TRBJ2-3	CASSHPPGPSGYTQYF
TRBV6-1	TRBJ1-3	CASSEMRQGKSGNTIYF
TRBV15	TRBJ1-3	CATSRSNRDRTRASGNTIYF
TRBV11-2	TRBJ1-3	CASSLGSHSGNTIYF
TRBV12-3/TRBV12-4	TRBJ2-1	CASRLVGSNEQFF
TRBV7-2	TRBJ1-2	CASSTPFSRQGYTF
TRBV9	TRBJ2-1	CASSVAPSDDEQFF
TRBV7-3	TRBJ2-3	CASSKTPGQGSDTQYF
TRBV5-4	TRBJ1-2	CASSSTGGKFGYTF
TRBV4-2	TRBJ2-2	CASSLGTSGRIIAGELFF
TRBV4-3	TRBJ1-3	CASSQEGGPGNTIYF
TRBV5-4	TRBJ2-3	CASSYTGTDTQYF
TRBV7-2	TRBJ2-1	CASSPETRSSYNEQFF
TRBV19	TRBJ2-7	CASAKGQGGGKSAYEQYF
TRBV28	TRBJ2-3	CASSLGFVGTDTQYF
TRBV4-3	TRBJ1-1	CASSQDPTLGNAEAFF